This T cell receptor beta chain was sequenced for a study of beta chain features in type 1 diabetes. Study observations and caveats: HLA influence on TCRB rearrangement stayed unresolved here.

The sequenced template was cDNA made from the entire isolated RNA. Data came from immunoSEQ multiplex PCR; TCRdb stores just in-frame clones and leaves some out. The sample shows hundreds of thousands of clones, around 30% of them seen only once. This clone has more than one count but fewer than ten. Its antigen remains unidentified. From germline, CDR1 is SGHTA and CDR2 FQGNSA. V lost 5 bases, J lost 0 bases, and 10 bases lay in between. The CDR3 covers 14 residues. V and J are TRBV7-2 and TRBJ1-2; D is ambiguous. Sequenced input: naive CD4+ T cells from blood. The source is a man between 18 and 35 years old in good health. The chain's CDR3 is CASSTTVSNYGYTF. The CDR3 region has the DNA TGTGCCAGCAGCACCACGGTTTCTAACTATGGCTACACCTTC.